This is a list of T cell receptor beta chains from one sample in a study of blood T cells in healthy people across ages. TCRdb reanalysed the 5' RACE reads using MiXCR and keeps one entry per CDR3 protein. The table includes 890,000 or so distinct CDR3 sequences, under 80% detected once. Material for sequencing was blood. The receptors stem from a man aged 30 to 45 in good health. The CDR3 runs from the conserved cysteine through the conserved F or W. D genes are given only for firm matches. Rows give clone size only sometimes, using once, few, many, or a class for an expanded clone.

clone_size: -
v_call: TRBV4-3
d_call: -
j_call: TRBJ2-7
cdr3_aa: CASSQYTGTYEQYF
cdr3_nt: TGCGCCAGCAGCCAATATACAGGGACCTACGAGCAGTACTTC

clone_size: -
v_call: TRBV25-1
d_call: -
j_call: TRBJ2-7
cdr3_aa: CASGRGDEQYF
cdr3_nt: TGTGCCAGCGGGAGAGGCGATGAGCAGTACTTC

clone_size: -
v_call: TRBV6-2/TRBV6-3
d_call: -
j_call: TRBJ2-3
cdr3_aa: CASRLIRRDTQYF
cdr3_nt: TGTGCCAGCAGGCTGATCAGGAGAGATACGCAGTATTTT

clone_size: -
v_call: TRBV6-6
d_call: -
j_call: TRBJ2-3
cdr3_aa: CASSYLSAETDTQYF
cdr3_nt: TGTGCCAGCAGTTACCTTTCGGCGGAGACAGATACGCAGTATTTT

clone_size: -
v_call: TRBV5-1
d_call: -
j_call: TRBJ1-2
cdr3_aa: CASSKGGGEDYGYTF
cdr3_nt: TGCGCCAGCAGCAAAGGGGGAGGGGAGGACTATGGCTACACCTTC

clone_size: -
v_call: TRBV21-1
d_call: -
j_call: TRBJ2-3
cdr3_aa: CASSKGGTSGGCSTDTQYF
cdr3_nt: TGTGCCAGCAGCAAAGGAGGGACTAGCGGGGGTTGTAGCACAGATACGCAGTATTTT

clone_size: once
v_call: TRBV6-2/TRBV6-3
d_call: TRBD1
j_call: TRBJ2-3
cdr3_aa: CASRKTGADTQYF
cdr3_nt: TGTGCCAGCCGCAAGACAGGGGCAGATACGCAGTATTTT

clone_size: -
v_call: TRBV12-3/TRBV12-4
d_call: -
j_call: TRBJ2-5
cdr3_aa: CASSPTGTTKETQYF
cdr3_nt: TGTGCCAGCAGTCCTACCGGGACGACTAAAGAGACCCAGTACTTC

clone_size: -
v_call: TRBV7-2
d_call: -
j_call: TRBJ1-5
cdr3_aa: CASSPHGGAQPQHF
cdr3_nt: TGTGCCAGCAGCCCACACGGGGGAGCTCAGCCCCAGCATTTT

clone_size: few
v_call: TRBV12-3/TRBV12-4
d_call: TRBD1
j_call: TRBJ2-7
cdr3_aa: CASSSRTGGTYEQYF
cdr3_nt: TGTGCCAGCAGTTCTCGGACAGGGGGAACCTACGAGCAGTACTTC

clone_size: -
v_call: TRBV14
d_call: -
j_call: TRBJ2-1
cdr3_aa: CASSQEYLFSEQFF
cdr3_nt: TGTGCCAGCAGCCAAGAGTATTTGTTCAGTGAGCAGTTCTTC

clone_size: -
v_call: TRBV6-2/TRBV6-3
d_call: TRBD1
j_call: TRBJ1-2
cdr3_aa: CTSSTGGRIYGYTF
cdr3_nt: TGTACCAGCAGTACAGGGGGCCGGATTTATGGCTACACCTTC

clone_size: -
v_call: TRBV7-2
d_call: -
j_call: TRBJ2-3
cdr3_aa: CASSLMIIADTQYF
cdr3_nt: TGTGCCAGCAGCTTAATGATTATAGCAGATACGCAGTATTTT

clone_size: -
v_call: TRBV7-9
d_call: TRBD1
j_call: TRBJ2-1
cdr3_aa: CANTGAAYNEQFF
cdr3_nt: TGTGCCAACACAGGGGCTGCCTACAATGAGCAGTTCTTC

clone_size: -
v_call: TRBV2
d_call: -
j_call: TRBJ1-3
cdr3_aa: CASKEQALGNTIYF
cdr3_nt: TGTGCCAGCAAGGAACAGGCTTTAGGAAACACCATATATTTT

clone_size: -
v_call: TRBV6-5
d_call: -
j_call: TRBJ2-5
cdr3_aa: CASTPGSGQETQYF
cdr3_nt: TGTGCCAGCACCCCAGGGAGCGGACAAGAGACCCAGTACTTC

clone_size: -
v_call: TRBV7-9
d_call: TRBD2
j_call: TRBJ2-1
cdr3_aa: CASSLASGGARLEQFF
cdr3_nt: TGTGCCAGCAGCTTAGCTAGCGGGGGGGCCCGTCTTGAGCAGTTCTTC

clone_size: -
v_call: TRBV2
d_call: TRBD1
j_call: TRBJ1-1
cdr3_aa: CASSGDSEAFF
cdr3_nt: TGTGCCAGCAGTGGGGACAGCGAAGCTTTCTTT

clone_size: -
v_call: TRBV28
d_call: -
j_call: TRBJ2-7
cdr3_aa: CASSFGGVLYEQYF
cdr3_nt: TGTGCCAGCAGTTTCGGGGGTGTCCTCTACGAGCAGTACTTC

clone_size: -
v_call: TRBV4-1
d_call: -
j_call: TRBJ1-2
cdr3_aa: CASSSLPLDIYYGYTF
cdr3_nt: TGCGCCAGCAGCTCGCTACCCCTCGACATCTACTATGGCTACACCTTC

clone_size: -
v_call: TRBV2
d_call: TRBD2
j_call: TRBJ2-3
cdr3_aa: CASRGGANPDTQYF
cdr3_nt: TGTGCCAGCCGCGGGGGGGCGAACCCAGATACGCAGTATTTT

clone_size: -
v_call: TRBV6-2/TRBV6-3
d_call: TRBD2
j_call: TRBJ2-2
cdr3_aa: CASTKRDGNTGELFF
cdr3_nt: TGTGCCAGCACTAAGCGGGACGGGAACACCGGGGAGCTGTTTTTT

clone_size: -
v_call: TRBV4-2
d_call: -
j_call: TRBJ1-1
cdr3_aa: CASSQAASSGTEAFF
cdr3_nt: TGTGCCAGCAGCCAAGCGGCGTCGTCGGGCACTGAAGCTTTCTTT

clone_size: few
v_call: TRBV29-1
d_call: -
j_call: TRBJ2-3
cdr3_aa: CSVSEGGSADTQYF
cdr3_nt: TGCAGCGTTTCAGAGGGTGGGAGCGCGGATACGCAGTATTTT

clone_size: once
v_call: TRBV5-1
d_call: TRBD1
j_call: TRBJ2-3
cdr3_aa: CASSFPWDRGRTDTQYF
cdr3_nt: TGCGCCAGCAGCTTCCCTTGGGACAGGGGGCGGACAGATACGCAGTATTTT

clone_size: -
v_call: TRBV6-5
d_call: TRBD1
j_call: TRBJ1-1
cdr3_aa: CASSKGRRDRKEAFF
cdr3_nt: TGTGCCAGCAGTAAAGGCCGCCGGGACAGGAAGGAAGCTTTCTTT

clone_size: -
v_call: TRBV20-1
d_call: TRBD1
j_call: TRBJ2-5
cdr3_aa: CSGDRPNQETQYF
cdr3_nt: TGCAGTGGGGACAGGCCCAACCAAGAGACCCAGTACTTC

clone_size: -
v_call: TRBV5-5
d_call: TRBD2
j_call: TRBJ2-3
cdr3_aa: CASSSGLAGPPANTQYF
cdr3_nt: TGTGCCAGCAGCTCGGGACTAGCGGGCCCCCCGGCAAATACGCAGTATTTT

clone_size: -
v_call: TRBV20-1
d_call: -
j_call: TRBJ2-7
cdr3_aa: CSVRAITAYEQYF
cdr3_nt: TGCAGCGTCCGGGCCATTACTGCCTACGAGCAGTACTTC

clone_size: -
v_call: TRBV20-1
d_call: -
j_call: TRBJ2-4
cdr3_aa: CSAREVGSGEQYF
cdr3_nt: TGCAGTGCTAGAGAAGTAGGGTCGGGAGAGCAGTACTTC

clone_size: -
v_call: TRBV7-7
d_call: -
j_call: TRBJ2-2
cdr3_aa: CASSWDIGLPGELFF
cdr3_nt: TGTGCCAGCAGTTGGGACATTGGCCTCCCCGGGGAGCTGTTTTTT

clone_size: few
v_call: TRBV29-1
d_call: -
j_call: TRBJ2-7
cdr3_aa: CSVPPPPSYEQYF
cdr3_nt: TGCAGCGTTCCCCCTCCCCCCTCCTACGAGCAGTACTTC

clone_size: -
v_call: TRBV7-2
d_call: -
j_call: TRBJ1-2
cdr3_aa: CASSSERQDGPSYGYTF
cdr3_nt: TGTGCCAGCAGCAGCGAGAGGCAGGACGGCCCGAGCTATGGCTACACCTTC

clone_size: -
v_call: TRBV7-8
d_call: -
j_call: TRBJ2-7
cdr3_aa: CASSPGQITYEQYF
cdr3_nt: TGTGCCAGCAGCCCAGGACAGATTACCTACGAGCAGTACTTC

clone_size: -
v_call: TRBV7-3
d_call: TRBD2
j_call: TRBJ2-1
cdr3_aa: CASSPGLAGGSRTYNEQFF
cdr3_nt: TGTGCCAGCAGCCCGGGACTAGCGGGGGGCTCCCGCACCTACAATGAGCAGTTCTTC

clone_size: few
v_call: TRBV5-1
d_call: -
j_call: TRBJ2-4
cdr3_aa: CASSQQDRNIQYF
cdr3_nt: TGCGCCAGCAGCCAACAGGACAGAAACATTCAGTACTTC

clone_size: few
v_call: TRBV28
d_call: -
j_call: TRBJ2-7
cdr3_aa: CASSFLGNSYEQYF
cdr3_nt: TGTGCCAGCAGTTTTTTAGGGAACTCCTACGAGCAGTACTTC

clone_size: -
v_call: TRBV28
d_call: TRBD1
j_call: TRBJ1-5
cdr3_aa: CASSPPGQIVYSNQPQHF
cdr3_nt: TGTGCCAGCAGTCCACCGGGACAGATAGTCTATAGCAATCAGCCCCAGCATTTT

clone_size: -
v_call: TRBV20-1
d_call: TRBD1
j_call: TRBJ2-7
cdr3_aa: CSARGQAIGEQYF
cdr3_nt: TGCAGTGCTAGGGGACAGGCGATAGGCGAGCAGTACTTC

clone_size: -
v_call: TRBV10-3
d_call: TRBD1
j_call: TRBJ1-2
cdr3_aa: CAITPGQGNYYGYTF
cdr3_nt: TGTGCCATCACCCCAGGACAGGGCAATTACTATGGCTACACCTTC

clone_size: once
v_call: TRBV7-2
d_call: -
j_call: TRBJ2-5
cdr3_aa: CASSILQGQETQYF
cdr3_nt: TGTGCCAGCAGCATCCTCCAGGGGCAAGAGACCCAGTACTTC

clone_size: -
v_call: TRBV2
d_call: -
j_call: TRBJ2-5
cdr3_aa: CASSESGPVQETQYF
cdr3_nt: TGTGCCAGCAGTGAGTCGGGACCCGTTCAAGAGACCCAGTACTTC

clone_size: few
v_call: TRBV7-8
d_call: -
j_call: TRBJ2-1
cdr3_aa: CASSLGRDNEQFF
cdr3_nt: TGCGCCAGCAGCCTAGGACGCGACAATGAGCAGTTCTTC

clone_size: few
v_call: TRBV4-3
d_call: TRBD2
j_call: TRBJ2-7
cdr3_aa: CASSQFGLAGNYEQYF
cdr3_nt: TGCGCCAGCAGCCAATTCGGACTAGCGGGGAACTACGAGCAGTACTTC

clone_size: few
v_call: TRBV9
d_call: -
j_call: TRBJ2-7
cdr3_aa: CASSGRSQGNNEQYF
cdr3_nt: TGTGCCAGCAGCGGTCGGTCGCAGGGGAACAATGAGCAGTACTTC

clone_size: -
v_call: TRBV7-9
d_call: -
j_call: TRBJ2-4
cdr3_aa: CASSLVGRDPYF
cdr3_nt: TGTGCCAGCAGCTTAGTAGGCAGGGACCCGTACTTC

clone_size: -
v_call: TRBV29-1
d_call: TRBD1
j_call: TRBJ2-5
cdr3_aa: CSAGQGADSAQYF
cdr3_nt: TGCAGCGCGGGACAGGGGGCCGATTCGGCCCAGTACTTC

clone_size: -
v_call: TRBV12-3/TRBV12-4
d_call: TRBD2
j_call: TRBJ2-1
cdr3_aa: CASSMTSGGYNEQFF
cdr3_nt: TGTGCCAGCAGTATGACTAGCGGGGGGTACAATGAGCAGTTCTTC

clone_size: -
v_call: TRBV25-1
d_call: -
j_call: TRBJ1-4
cdr3_aa: CASSGGAAGSEKLFF
cdr3_nt: TGTGCCAGCAGCGGAGGGGCGGCGGGGTCTGAAAAACTGTTTTTT

clone_size: -
v_call: TRBV7-2
d_call: TRBD1
j_call: TRBJ2-6
cdr3_aa: CASSSAGGAAPGANVLTF
cdr3_nt: TGTGCCAGCAGCTCCGCAGGGGGCGCAGCTCCTGGGGCCAACGTCCTGACTTTC

clone_size: -
v_call: TRBV9
d_call: -
j_call: TRBJ1-2
cdr3_aa: CASSVMDTNYGYTF
cdr3_nt: TGTGCCAGCAGCGTAATGGACACCAACTATGGCTACACCTTC

clone_size: -
v_call: TRBV4-2
d_call: -
j_call: TRBJ1-1
cdr3_aa: CASSQERAYGAMNTEAFF
cdr3_nt: TGTGCCAGCAGCCAAGAGAGGGCCTATGGCGCTATGAACACTGAAGCTTTCTTT

clone_size: -
v_call: TRBV2
d_call: TRBD2
j_call: TRBJ2-7
cdr3_aa: CASSELAGINYEQYF
cdr3_nt: TGTGCCAGCAGTGAACTAGCGGGGATTAACTACGAGCAGTACTTC